These T cell receptor beta chains were read from a single sample in a study of vaccination effects on CD4 cells after COVID-19. What these receptors recognize is not known. Sequencing was performed with immunoSEQ multiplex PCR; in TCRdb, only in-frame clones are kept and a portion is missing. The table records tens of thousands of clones, nearly 80% of them present only once. The starting material was CD4+ T cells from PBMCs cultured with HCoV-OC43 spike peptides, obtained before COVID-19 vaccination. The source is a human donor who received a COVID-19 vaccine. The CDR3 runs from the conserved cysteine through the conserved F or W. D genes are given only for firm matches. Some rows mark clone size as missing; the rest say once, few, many or name a class of expanded clone.

once	TRBV24-1	12	-	TRBJ1-4	CATSAGDEKLFF	TGTGCCACCAGTGCGGGGGATGAAAAACTGTTTTTT
many	TRBV25-1	14	-	TRBJ1-2	CASSEGDRGSGYTF	TGTGCCAGCAGTGAGGGTGATCGAGGGTCTGGCTACACCTTC
-	TRBV2	15	-	TRBJ2-2	CASSDRGLNTGELFF	TGTGCCAGCAGTGACCGGGGTCTGAACACCGGGGAGCTGTTTTTT
-	TRBV5-1	14	-	TRBJ1-2	CASSPDNTGGGYTF	TGCGCCAGCAGCCCTGACAACACCGGAGGCGGCTACACCTTC
-	TRBV7-2	17	-	TRBJ1-3	CASSLVGQGSFGNTIYF	TGTGCCAGCAGCTTAGTAGGACAAGGTTCCTTTGGAAACACCATATATTTT
-	TRBV5-1	16	-	TRBJ1-2	CASSFAAEAGPYGYTF	TGCGCCAGCAGCTTCGCCGCTGAGGCAGGACCCTATGGCTACACCTTC
-	TRBV4-3	14	TRBD1	TRBJ2-4	CASSPGQGKNIQYF	TGCGCCAGCAGCCCGGGACAGGGTAAAAACATTCAGTACTTC
-	TRBV29-1	13	TRBD2	TRBJ2-1	CSVDIWTSNEQFF	TGCAGCGTTGACATATGGACTAGCAATGAGCAGTTCTTC
-	TRBV7-2	13	-	TRBJ2-5	CASSVKGGETQYF	TGTGCCAGCAGCGTCAAAGGAGGAGAGACCCAGTACTTC
-	TRBV3-1/TRBV3-2	17	TRBD1	TRBJ1-3	CASSQPIYRGNGNTIYF	TGTGCCAGCAGCCAACCAATTTACAGGGGTAATGGAAACACCATATATTTT
-	TRBV19	14	-	TRBJ1-3	CASSTGATGNTIYF	TGTGCCAGTAGTACCGGGGCCACTGGAAACACCATATATTTT
-	TRBV18	16	-	TRBJ1-1	CASSPPSRGVNTEAFF	TGTGCCAGCTCACCACCGTCTCGGGGTGTGAACACTGAAGCTTTCTTT
-	TRBV7-9	18	TRBD1	TRBJ1-6	CASSLDPPDRARNSPLHF	TGTGCCAGCAGCTTAGATCCGCCGGACAGGGCAAGGAATTCACCCCTCCACTTT
-	TRBV6-4	13	TRBD2	TRBJ2-3	CASRVHSGGPPYF	TGTGCCAGCAGGGTTCATAGCGGGGGCCCCCCCTACTTT
-	TRBV7-9	18	TRBD1	TRBJ1-1	CASSLYWGTGEGNTEAFF	TGTGCCAGCAGCTTATATTGGGGGACAGGGGAAGGAAACACTGAAGCTTTCTTT
-	TRBV19	16	TRBD1	TRBJ1-4	CASRRQGSALSEKLFF	TGTGCCAGTCGACGACAGGGATCTGCGTTGAGTGAAAAACTGTTTTTT
-	TRBV5-4	15	TRBD1	TRBJ1-4	CASSPGAGGWEKLFF	TGTGCCAGCAGCCCTGGTGCAGGGGGGTGGGAAAAACTGTTTTTT
-	TRBV23-1	14	-	TRBJ1-2	CASSHQQPSRGYTF	TGCGCCAGCAGTCACCAACAGCCCTCCCGTGGCTACACCTTC
-	TRBV9	15	-	TRBJ2-5	CASSVGPGLSETQYF	TGTGCCAGCAGCGTAGGCCCCGGACTTTCAGAGACCCAGTACTTC
once	TRBV2	16	-	TRBJ2-2	CASSERQVGNTGELFF	TGTGCCAGCAGTGAAAGACAGGTGGGGAACACCGGGGAGCTGTTTTTT
once	TRBV3-1/TRBV3-2	14	-	TRBJ2-2	CASSPTGLTGELFF	TGTGCCAGCAGCCCGACCGGTCTAACCGGGGAGCTGTTTTTT
-	TRBV7-9	15	TRBD1	TRBJ2-2	CASSLGVGQSGELFF	TGTGCCAGCAGCTTAGGCGTGGGACAGTCCGGGGAGCTGTTTTTT
-	TRBV5-5	15	-	TRBJ1-4	CASSLDRLSNEKLFF	TGTGCCAGCAGCTTGGACAGGTTGAGTAATGAAAAACTGTTTTTT
-	TRBV11-3	15	-	TRBJ2-1	CASSLTSGIKNEQFF	TGTGCCAGCAGCTTAACTTCAGGGATTAAAAATGAGCAGTTCTTC
-	TRBV5-1	16	TRBD1	TRBJ1-2	CASSRGQGGANYGYTF	TGCGCCAGCAGCCGAGGACAGGGGGGTGCTAACTATGGCTACACCTTC
-	TRBV2	13	-	TRBJ1-5	CASKGNSNQPQHF	TGTGCCAGCAAGGGGAACAGCAATCAGCCCCAGCATTTT